This TCR beta chain was found in a study of regulatory T cells in long-lasting Graves disease. Study conclusions and caveats: Persistent patients shared fewer than 3,500 public clonotypes among themselves. Newly diagnosed patients shared fewer, at 900 to 1,000. TRBV28, TRBJ1-2 and TRBJ2-5 emerged as the favored segments in persistent disease. Persistent Graves' patients showed a TCR diversity that was lower than that of newly diagnosed ones.

Germline CDR1 and CDR2: LNHDA and SQIVND (reference sequence). The V end was cut by 6 bases, the J end by 8 bases, with 7 bases between. The CDR3 runs 11 residues. The TCR beta library used iRepertoire HTBI primers with Arm-PCR amplification of CDR3. One entry per CDR3 protein results from TCRdb running MiXCR on the multiplex PCR reads. The table lists roughly 430,000 distinct CDR3 sequences, approximately 22% of them singletons. With regard to this clonotype: Its antigen is not known.

Time point in this sample: persistent/refractory GD, antithyroid drugs over 5 years with positive TRAb. The TCR library was prepared using RNA isolated from PBMCs. The EDTA tubes were filled with 8 to 9.5 milliliters of drawn peripheral blood. Here the sequenced sample was peripheral blood mononuclear cells (PBMCs), taken when the disease was refractory, from a patient treated with antithyroid drugs. The source of this sequence is a female donor with Graves disease. V usage is TRBV19 and J usage is TRBJ2-2; D unresolved. The CDR3: CASREKGELFF. CDR3 sequence (DNA): TGTGCCAGTAGGGAGAAGGGGGAGCTGTTTTTT.